Presented here are 20 T cell receptor beta chains from one specimen sequenced in a study of blood T cell repertoires in COVID-19. The assay was immunoSEQ multiplex PCR, and TCRdb's table has in-frame clones only and misses some. The sample includes 85,000 to 130,000 clones, about 80% seen only once; the top ten take approximately 3.4%. Source material: peripheral blood. All receptors come from a woman older than 75 with active or convalescent COVID-19.

The V call is TRBV4-3, the J call TRBJ2-7; the match to TRBD1 covers 7 bases. Germline V gives CDR1 LGHNA, CDR2 YSLEER. The V segment lost 2 bases and the J segment 4 bases; nucleotides outside the gene matches: 2. The CDR3 contains 13 residues. CDR3 nucleotide sequence: TGCGCCAGCAGCCAACAGACAGGGTACGAGCAGTACTTC. This codes for CASSQQTGYEQYF.

This clone was counted between two and nine times. The gene calls are TRBV19 and TRBJ1-1, with D tentatively TRBD1 (5 bases). Germline-derived CDR1 and CDR2 are LNHDA and SQIVND (reference sequence). V was shortened by 6 bases and J by 0 bases, with 11 bases between the two germline ends. This CDR3 region has 14 residues. The CDR3 spells CASRSKGLNTEAFF. CDR3 DNA: TGTGCCAGTAGGAGCAAGGGGCTGAACACTGAAGCTTTCTTT.

V is TRBV27 and J is TRBJ2-6; 7 bases line up with TRBD1. The V gene end was trimmed by 6 bases and the J gene end by 4 bases; junction bases not matched to a gene: 9. Germline lookup yields CDR1 MNHEY and CDR2 SMNVEV (reference sequence). The CDR3 runs 16 residues. In nucleotides, the CDR3 is TGTGCCAGCAGCAACTCCACAGGGGTCGGGGCCAACGTCCTGACTTTC. This gives the protein CASSNSTGVGANVLTF.

Points on this clone: Other DNA sequences within the sample encode an identical CDR3. This sequence joins TRBV28 and TRBJ1-1; D may be TRBD1 (5 bases). Trimming stripped 6 bases from V and 2 bases from J, with 13 bases between. The CDR3 spans 14 residues. CDR1 is MDHEN, CDR2 SYDVKM, per germline. The DNA for the CDR3 is TGTGCCAGCAGCCTCACCAGGGCAAACACTGAAGCTTTCTTT. This gives the protein CASSLTRANTEAFF.

The J gene is TRBJ2-7, the V gene TRBV7-8; 8 nucleotides agree with TRBD1. This CDR3 spans 15 amino acids. In germline, CDR1 is SGHVS, CDR2 FQNEAQ. V shed 5 bases, J shed 2 bases, and the junction held 8 bases outside the gene matches. In DNA, the CDR3 is TGTGCCAGCAGCGAATCCGGGACAGGCCCCTACGAGCAGTACTTC. Translated, it gives CASSESGTGPYEQYF.

The rearrangement links TRBV7-2 to TRBJ2-2; TRBD2 matches at 11 bases. J was trimmed by 4 bases and V by 4 bases; bases with no gene match: 5. This CDR3 is 16 amino acids long. CDR1 and CDR2 from the germline V gene are SGHTA and FQGNSA. Here the CDR3 DNA reads TGTGCCAGCAGCTACTTAGCGGGAGGGGGCACCGGGGAGCTGTTTTTT. The encoded protein is CASSYLAGGGTGELFF.

The chain employs TRBV5-4 and TRBJ2-1; 8 bases map to TRBD1. J was trimmed by 13 bases and V by 2 bases; bases with no gene match: 14. This CDR3 region has 15 residues. Germline CDR1 is SGHNT and CDR2 is YYREEE (reference sequence). The CDR3 reads CASSFGRQGTLIQFF. DNA for the CDR3: TGTGCCAGCAGCTTTGGGAGACAGGGGACTCTTATCCAGTTCTTC.

The genes are TRBV6-5 and TRBJ2-3, with a tentative D call TRBD1 (5 bases). The ends were cut back, 2 bases at V and 4 bases at J, with 13 bases in the middle. Germline CDR1 is MNHEY and CDR2 is SVGAGI. There are 15 residues in the CDR3. CDR3 loop: CASSYAGQGADTQYF. CDR3 bases: TGTGCCAGCAGTTACGCCGGTCAGGGTGCAGATACGCAGTATTTT.

This sequence joins TRBV29-1 and TRBJ1-5; tentatively, D is TRBD1 (5 bases). Germline V CDR1 and CDR2: SQVTM, ANQGSEA. Trimming pared 1 base from V and 2 bases from J, leaving 6 bases between. The CDR3 runs to 13 residues. The CDR3 reads CSVEVQGNQPQHF. The CDR3 DNA is TGCAGCGTTGAAGTACAGGGCAATCAGCCCCAGCATTTT.

This clone was seen a handful of times. The rearrangement uses TRBV27 and TRBJ1-3, with 7 bases lining up with TRBD1. Trimming at V came to 4 bases and at J to 1 base, leaving 4 bases not matched to a gene. CDR1 is MNHEY, CDR2 SMNVEV, per germline (reference sequence). There are 15 residues in the CDR3. As DNA, the CDR3 is TGTGCCAGCAGTTACTTACAGGGGTCTGGAAACACCATATATTTT. Translation: CASSYLQGSGNTIYF.

The chain uses TRBV5-8 and TRBJ1-2, with 7 bases identical to TRBD1. This CDR3 region has 15 residues. Germline V gene sequence: CDR1 SGHTS, CDR2 YDEGEE. The V gene end was trimmed by 4 bases and the J gene end by 0 bases; junction bases not matched to a gene: 6. The CDR3 sequence: CASSLTGEANYGYTF. In nucleotides, the CDR3 is TGTGCCAGCAGCCTAACAGGGGAAGCTAACTATGGCTACACCTTC.

J is TRBJ1-2 and V is TRBV13, with D unclear. CDR1 is PRHDT, CDR2 FYEKMQ, per germline (reference sequence). V was clipped by 1 base and J by 4 bases, with 13 bases between them. The CDR3 has 15 residues. CDR3 region: CASSLVSGSGYGYTF. CDR3 nucleotides: TGTGCCAGCAGCTTAGTTTCGGGTTCTGGCTATGGCTACACCTTC. The complete variable domain, with remaining parts taken from reference TRBV13 and TRBJ1-2, reads AAGVIQSPRHLIKEKRETATLKCYPIPRHDTVYWYQQGPGQDPQFLISFYEKMQSDKGSIPDRFSAQQFSDYHSELNMSSLELGDSALYFCASSLVSGSGYGYTFGSGTRLTVV.

The CDR3 nucleotides are TGTGCCAGCAGTTTAATGACCAGGAATGAGCAGTTCTTC. Translating it yields CASSLMTRNEQFF. The chain has TRBV28 and TRBJ2-1; D gene uncertain. V gave up 2 bases and J gave up 7 bases, with 9 bases separating them. The CDR3 is 13 residues long. Germline CDR1 reads MDHEN; CDR2 reads SYDVKM.

The chain joins TRBV6-5 to TRBJ1-6; TRBD1 is a possible D gene (5 bases). Germline V CDR1 and CDR2: MNHEY, SVGAGI. CDR3 size: 15 residues. The V end lost 6 bases, the J end lost 7 bases, and 16 bases lay between the germline ends. CDR3 nucleotide sequence: TGTGCCAGCAGGGTACTCACAGGCTCCAATTCACCCCTCCACTTT. As protein: CASRVLTGSNSPLHF.

The chain links TRBV10-3 to TRBJ2-3; 10 bases line up with TRBD2. The CDR3 runs to 18 residues. Germline loops: CDR1 ENHRY, CDR2 SYGVKD. The J segment lost 2 bases and the V segment lost 0 bases, leaving 8 bases of the junction unmatched. CDR3 DNA sequence: TGTGCCATCAGTGAGTCGAGTGGCGGGACTAGCGTCACAGATACGCAGTATTTT. This sequence encodes CAISESSGGTSVTDTQYF.

The rearrangement uses TRBV5-4 and TRBJ1-4, with TRBD1 matching 8 bases. This CDR3 has 16 amino acids. Germline V lookup: CDR1 SGHNT, CDR2 YYREEE (reference sequence). The ends lost 3 bases at V and 4 bases at J; junction bases unmatched: 8. The CDR3 loop is CASSSAGDRSNEKLFF. CDR3 in DNA: TGTGCCAGCAGCTCCGCAGGGGACAGGAGTAATGAAAAACTGTTTTTT. Based on the CDR3 plus reference TRBV5-4 and TRBJ1-4, the full variable domain is ETGVTQSPTHLIKTRGQQVTLRCSSQSGHNTVSWYQQALGQGPQFIFQYYREEENGRGNFPPRFSGLQFPNYSSELNVNALELDDSALYLCASSSAGDRSNEKLFFGSGTQLSVL.

V gene TRBV29-1 combines with J gene TRBJ2-1, with 7 bases aligning to TRBD2. This CDR3 contains 13 residues. Germline V gene lookup returns CDR1 SQVTM and CDR2 ANQGSEA. The V and J ends lost 5 bases and 2 bases, in that order; junction bases with no gene match: 3. Here the CDR3 DNA reads TGCAGCGTTACTGGACTAGCCTACAATGAGCAGTTCTTC. This codes for CSVTGLAYNEQFF.

The CDR3 region is CSASPGTANYPPLHF. The CDR3 DNA reads TGCAGTGCTAGTCCGGGGACAGCAAATTATCCACCCCTCCACTTT. The rearrangement links TRBV20-1 to TRBJ1-6; 7 positions agree with TRBD1. Germline V gene sequence: CDR1 DFQATT, CDR2 SNEGSKA (reference sequence). The CDR3 is 15 amino acids. V lost 3 bases, J lost 11 bases, and 13 bases stayed unmatched.

The chain combines TRBV5-4 with TRBJ2-1; 8 nucleotides agree with TRBD1. The CDR3 runs 15 residues. After removal of 4 bases from V and 8 bases from J, the junction contained 11 bases not matched to a gene. Germline V gene sequence: CDR1 SGHNT, CDR2 YYREEE (reference sequence). The CDR3 region is CASSLAGQGQYEQFF. The DNA for the CDR3 is TGTGCCAGCAGCCTGGCTGGACAGGGACAATATGAGCAGTTCTTC.

This clone showed up just a few times. The rearrangement uses TRBV11-2 and TRBJ2-5; a possible D gene is TRBD1 (5 bases). The CDR3 has 13 residues. The germline V gene has CDR1 SGHAT and CDR2 FQNNGV. The ends were cut back, 1 base at V and 2 bases at J, with 5 bases in the middle. The CDR3: CASSLGQQETQYF. CDR3 in DNA: TGTGCCAGCAGCTTAGGACAGCAAGAGACCCAGTACTTC.